Given below is one T cell receptor beta chain in context. Its antigen target is currently unknown. Per-base quality was not reported, and no clone a single base away is much larger than it. This entry belongs to a study of T cell changes during pregnancy in multiple sclerosis (dated by TCRdb to the late 2010s). About the investigation overall: The study examined how the T cell repertoire changed over the course of pregnancy in women with multiple sclerosis.

Libraries were built with the immunoSEQ multiplex PCR assay. TCRdb mirrors the immuneACCESS table, restricted to in-frame sequences. Some clones are absent from its copies; in checked studies, under half trace to an unresolved V gene, and the reason for the others is unknown. The sample has under 95,000 clones on record, roughly 92% of them singletons. Together, the top ten hold roughly 2.1% of the sample. CDR3 length: 18 amino acids, cysteine to phenylalanine. The read is trimmed to its CDR3 DNA, 54 bases read in frame from base 1. Germline trimming amounts to 3 bases on V and 0 bases on J, with 13 as the count of junction bases outside the gene matches. The germline V gene encodes CDR1 SGHRS and CDR2 YFSETQ.

This specimen consisted of peripheral blood, obtained in the second trimester of pregnancy. Rearrangement joined TRBV5-1 to TRBJ1-2, with 8 bases in between that match TRBD1. This sequence originates from a female donor with multiple sclerosis, enrolled in a pregnancy study. The bases are TGCGCCAGCAGCTCACGCGACAGGGGATTGAATCCTAACTATGGCTACACCTTC. Its protein is CASSSRDRGLNPNYGYTF.